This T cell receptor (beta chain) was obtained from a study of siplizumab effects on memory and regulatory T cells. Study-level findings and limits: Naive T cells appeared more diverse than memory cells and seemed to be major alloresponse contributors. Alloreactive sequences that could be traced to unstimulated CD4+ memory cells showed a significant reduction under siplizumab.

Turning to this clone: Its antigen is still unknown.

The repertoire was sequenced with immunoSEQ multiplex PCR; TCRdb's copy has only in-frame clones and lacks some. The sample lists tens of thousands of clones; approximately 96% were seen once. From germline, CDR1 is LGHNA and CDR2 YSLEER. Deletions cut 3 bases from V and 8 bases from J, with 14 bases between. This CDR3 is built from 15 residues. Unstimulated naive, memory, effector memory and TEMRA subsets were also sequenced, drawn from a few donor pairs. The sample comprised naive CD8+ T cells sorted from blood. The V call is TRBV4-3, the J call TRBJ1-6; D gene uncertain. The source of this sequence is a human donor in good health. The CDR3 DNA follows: TGCGCCAGCAGCCACATTGCGGGGAAAGATTCACCCCTCCACTTT. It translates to CASSHIAGKDSPLHF.